This T cell receptor (beta chain) came from a study of regulatory T cells. Study observations and caveats: Hydrophobic residues at CDR3 positions 6 and 7 were enriched in conventional CD4+ T cells of CD3G-deficient patients. In patients, unique TRB V-J pairs were restricted and V/J usage skewed, especially in Tregs.

V was clipped by 0 bases and J by 11 bases, with 13 bases between them. CDR1 and CDR2 (germline): MNHNS, SASEGT. This CDR3 contains 13 residues. With respect to this clone: Its antigen is currently unknown.

The primer mix had 52 TRBV and 13 TRBJ primers. Data came from immunoSEQ multiplex PCR; TCRdb stores just in-frame clones and leaves some out. The sample contains tens of thousands of clones, 93% of which appear only once. The source is a child aged 2-15 years with CD3G deficiency. The rearrangement uses TRBV6-1 and TRBJ1-1, with unresolved D. Sequenced input: conventional CD4+ T cells sorted from blood. The CDR3 reads CASSEAQTRQAFF. DNA of the CDR3: TGTGCCAGCAGTGAAGCTCAAACCCGGCAGGCTTTCTTT.